This T cell receptor beta chain was observed in a study of spatial heterogeneity in lung cancer. Stated time point: sample taken at primary tumor resection. Whole RNA, which was extracted from tumor, nontumor lung tissue or frozen PBMC, was sequenced without any cell sorting. Patients with untreated early-stage non-small cell lung cancer, numbering 72, were the donors. Many counts were recorded for this clonotype. In germline, CDR1 is MGHRA, CDR2 YSYEKL. With 1 base removed from V and 1 base from J, the gap between germline ends came to 23 bases. CDR3 length: 19 amino acids. Via MiXCR, TCRdb re-called the 5' RACE reads, giving one row per CDR3 protein. The repertoire consists of several thousand distinct CDR3 sequences, with around 5.8% occurring once and the leading ten covering about 9%.

Here the sequenced sample was normal lung tissue next to the tumor, taken at surgery. The sequence was obtained from a female donor with early-stage non-small cell lung cancer. The chain couples TRBV4-1 to TRBJ2-7; D possibly corresponds to TRBD1 (5 bases). The CDR3 protein is CASSQARDRATLWSYEQYF. In DNA form, the CDR3 reads TGCGCCAGCAGCCAAGCCAGGGATAGGGCCACCCTCTGGTCCTACGAGCAGTACTTC.